The TCR beta chain described here comes from a study of T cells in localized non-small cell lung cancer. Points from the study as a whole: With higher T cell density in blood came longer overall survival. There were a median roughly 60 of the top 100 tumor clones appearing in adjacent lung. In uninvolved adjacent lung, T cell clonality reached its highest value, exceeding tumor.

Assay used: immunoSEQ multiplex PCR; TCRdb lists only in-frame clones, some missing. Of 25,000 to 40,000 clones in the sample, around 82% were seen once. The CDR3 is 13 amino acids. Germline V gene lookup returns CDR1 SQVTM and CDR2 ANQGSEA. The ends were cut back, 3 bases at V and 4 bases at J, with 12 bases in the middle. This clone was detected only a few times. Its antigen is not known. This TCR was sampled from a male donor older than 55 with stage II squamous cell lung carcinoma. This chain uses TRBV29-1 with TRBJ1-1; D is unclear. Source: peripheral blood, taken before any cancer treatment. This CDR3 reads CSVDGVAGTEAFF. DNA of the CDR3: TGCAGCGTTGACGGGGTGGCGGGCACTGAAGCTTTCTTT.